Listed below are T cell receptor beta chains from one sample, sequenced in a study of blood T cell repertoires in COVID-19. Some clones are missing from TCRdb's copy, which holds only in-frame ones; the method was immunoSEQ multiplex PCR. The sample includes roughly 70,000 clones, approximately 80% of them seen just once. Sequencing was carried out using peripheral blood. These receptors originate from a man in his sixties with COVID-19, enrolled during active disease. Each CDR3 is given with its conserved first and last residue. The D gene is left open where the match is weak. For some rows the clone size is stated as once, few or many, or as a class when expanded; others skip it.

TRBJ2-1 - TRBV11-2 - CASSFQGGEQFF TGTGCCAGCAGCTTCCAGGGGGGTGAGCAGTTCTTC
TRBJ2-7 TRBD1 TRBV20-1 - CSATGGYEQYF TGCAGTGCTACAGGGGGCTACGAGCAGTACTTC
TRBJ2-3 TRBD2 TRBV7-9 - CASSLAGGVGSDTQYF TGTGCCAGCAGCCTAGCGGGCGGGGTCGGCTCGGATACGCAGTATTTT
TRBJ2-1 - TRBV7-9 - CASSLFTSENEQFF TGTGCCAGCAGCTTATTTACGAGTGAGAATGAGCAGTTCTTC
TRBJ2-7 TRBD2 TRBV6-5 once CASSYLSGRRYEQYF TGTGCCAGCAGTTACCTAAGCGGGAGGCGGTACGAGCAGTACTTC
TRBJ2-6 - TRBV11-3 - CASSQRSSGANVLTF TGTGCCAGCAGCCAAAGGAGCTCTGGGGCCAACGTCCTGACTTTC
TRBJ2-5 TRBD2 TRBV5-6 - CASSSLRSGEETQYF TGTGCCAGCAGCTCCCTTCGGAGCGGGGAAGAGACCCAGTACTTC
TRBJ2-7 - TRBV30 - CAWNPGSDEQYF TGTGCCTGGAATCCGGGAAGCGACGAGCAGTACTTC
TRBJ1-4 TRBD1 TRBV29-1 - CSGKPGTGVEKLFF TGCAGCGGCAAACCCGGGACAGGGGTTGAAAAACTGTTTTTT
TRBJ2-3 TRBD1 TRBV5-5 - CASSQDRGPYTQYF TGTGCCAGCAGCCAGGACAGGGGGCCATATACGCAGTATTTT
TRBJ2-7 - TRBV4-2 - CASSQRWGETYEQYF TGTGCCAGCAGCCAAAGGTGGGGCGAAACCTACGAGCAGTACTTC
TRBJ1-5 TRBD1 TRBV2 once CASSRTGGDQPQHF TGTGCCAGCAGCCGGACAGGGGGCGACCAGCCCCAGCATTTT
TRBJ2-1 - TRBV25-1 - CASSPFREQFF TGTGCCAGCAGCCCTTTCAGGGAGCAGTTCTTC
TRBJ2-7 - TRBV4-1 few CASMRRAYEQYF TGCGCCAGCATGCGACGGGCCTACGAGCAGTACTTC
TRBJ2-3 - TRBV7-9 - CASSHGGLQSDTQYF TGTGCCAGCAGCCACGGCGGTCTACAATCAGATACGCAGTATTTT